Reported below is one TCR beta chain. This clone has just one count. Which antigen it targets is not known. Base quality data are lacking; no much larger clone is found one base away. The data were taken from a study of blood T cell repertoires in COVID-19 (dated by TCRdb to 2018 to 2020). Background for the entire study: The collaborator samples originated in the United States, Italy and Spain and spanned the acute and convalescent phases of COVID-19. The samples were drawn from two sources: the first 160 participants of the ongoing ImmuneRACE study, and about 1,300 subjects contributed by 6 global collaborators. The dataset comprised deeply sampled blood TCRbeta repertoires from subjects exposed to, actively infected with, or recovered from COVID-19. The repertoires were made available in a free public database intended to serve as a resource for research on the immune response to SARS-CoV-2. The prospective study material was composed of cDNA or gDNA derived from T cells, B-cell-depleted T cells, or PBMCs. Sample metadata almost always included a de-identified subject ID, COVID-19 status, age in years and sex. Where HLA class I and class II types were available, the types were taken from metadata supplied by the sample provider, not from assay-based typing.

TCRbeta CDR3 regions were amplified from genomic DNA using the immunoSEQ Assay, a bias-controlled multiplex PCR. In the source study's methods: The number of nucleated cells in each sample was estimated from the amplification of reference gene primers within the assay. To quantify the absolute abundance of each unique TCRbeta CDR3 rearrangement, sequence reads were collapsed and filtered. For each sample, productive Simpson clonality was calculated by taking the square root of Simpson's diversity index across productive rearrangements. This immuneACCESS table, as held by TCRdb, lists in-frame sequences with V and J called but not all clones. Of the missing ones, under half trace to an unresolved V gene in checked studies; the others have no known cause. V, J and clone size are those of that table, while D and trimming were read from the DNA. The sample data list 150,000 to 200,000 clones, and about 81% of these were observed just once. The ten top clones hold 12% of the sample.

At one collaborating source in Seattle, patients were enrolled during active infection and were followed longitudinally through the course of disease. Collaborating institutions collected whole blood in K2EDTA tubes following their own protocols. For TCRbeta analysis, collaborators shipped samples in one of three forms: frozen whole blood, isolated PBMCs, or DNA extracted from either of those sample types. What the research found in general, with its limitations: The quantity of clinical and demographic metadata differed by source and by participant and was supplied without curation.

The CDR3 contains 13 residues, cysteine and phenylalanine counted. Kept here is only the CDR3 DNA, which spans 39 bases and is read in frame from base 1. Per the germline V gene, ENHRY is the CDR1 and SYGVKD is the CDR2. V was cut back by 6 bases and J by 4 bases, leaving a gap of 12 bases between them. The source material was peripheral blood. The clonotype comes from a woman of 80 years or more with COVID-19, enrolled during active disease. Recombination linked TRBV10-3 to TRBJ1-1; TRBD1 is perhaps the D gene, given 5 matching bases. This receptor has the CDR3 CAIRDTSLTEAFF. The bases read TGTGCCATCAGGGACACTTCCCTCACTGAAGCTTTCTTT.